The sequence of this T cell receptor (beta chain) was determined in a study of T cell repertoires in cytomegalovirus infection. Study details: Matching HLA type and CMV infection were both indicated by public TCR beta signatures.

Study observations and caveats: It was HLA-C-restricted CMV-specific TCR beta clonotypes that dominated the response ex vivo. Individuals carrying CMV plus the relevant HLA were identified by cumulative frequency of public TCR beta families.

MiXCR, run by TCRdb on the reads, gives a single entry per CDR3 protein. The profile shows hundreds of thousands of distinct CDR3 sequences, roughly a tenth of them singletons. This clonotype has at least ten counts. Its antigen is not known. Sequencing used PBMCs. The receptor was derived from a human donor in good health (CMV status not recorded). Some clones in this sample may be carry-over from other donors' samples.

The CDR3 loop is CASSTRQGYYEQYF. The CDR3 DNA sequence: TGTGCCAGCAGTACGCGACAGGGTTACTACGAGCAGTACTTC. The V gene is TRBV6-5, the J gene TRBJ2-7; 7 nucleotides align to TRBD1. The ends lost 5 bases at V and 3 bases at J; junction bases unmatched: 7. Germline CDR1 and CDR2: MNHEY and SVGAGI. This CDR3 comprises 14 residues.